Given below is one T cell receptor beta chain in context. Libraries were prepared by immunoSEQ multiplex PCR; TCRdb keeps only in-frame clonotypes and omits some of them. Of some 130,000 clones listed, approximately 85% are singletons. The V and J ends lost 6 bases and 6 bases respectively, with 15 bases between them. This CDR3 comprises 15 residues. CDR1 SGHTA and CDR2 FQGNSA come from the germline V gene. This record comes from a study of T cell responses to AZD1222 COVID-19 vaccine. Sequencing used peripheral blood, obtained on day 0 of AZD1222 vaccination. This sequence originates from an adult in good health. The rearrangement joins TRBV7-2 to TRBJ1-6, with a weak D call TRBD1 (5 bases). The CDR3 sequence: CASSGPGTPNSPLHF. As DNA, the CDR3 is TGTGCCAGCAGTGGACCGGGGACTCCTAATTCACCCCTCCACTTT.